This TCR beta chain is drawn from a study of T-cell reconstitution after alpha-beta-depleted transplantation in children. Unique molecular identifiers were used to barcode this TCRbeta library. TCRdb independently ran MiXCR on the PCR reads; one entry per CDR3 protein. The sample has about 250,000 distinct CDR3 sequences, 24% seen once. The V end was cut by 1 base, the J end by 7 bases, with 13 bases between. This CDR3 region has 15 residues. CDR1 SGHVS and CDR2 FNYEAQ come from the germline V gene. This clonotype was counted a few times. The V gene is TRBV7-6, the J gene TRBJ2-2, with D possibly called TRBD1 or TRBD2 (5 bases each). The TCR originated in a female patient aged 2-9 years who had a stem cell transplant for congenital amegakaryocytic thrombocytopenia, so the T cells may come from the graft donor. Sequencing was performed on PBMCs, mostly from graft donor cells, taken 360 days after TCRalphabeta/CD19-depleted stem cell transplant. In DNA, the CDR3 is TGTGCCAGCAGCTTAGGTGGGACGCCCTTCGGGGAGCTGTTTTTT. Its protein is CASSLGGTPFGELFF.